This T cell receptor beta chain stems from a study of regulatory T cells in long-lasting Graves disease. For the study at large: Recently diagnosed Graves' patients had received antithyroid drugs for under 3 months. Points from the study as a whole: Under persistent disease, TRBV28, TRBJ1-2 and TRBJ2-5 were used preferentially. Patients with persistent Graves' had lower TCR diversity than newly diagnosed patients.

V shed 2 bases and J shed 0 bases, with 14 bases lying between them. Germline V gives CDR1 MDHEN, CDR2 SYDVKM. The CDR3 runs 17 residues. For TCR beta, libraries came from iRepertoire HTBI primers and Arm-PCR of CDR3 regions. From the multiplex PCR reads, TCRdb called clonotypes with MiXCR, one entry per CDR3 protein. Of approximately 400,000 distinct CDR3 sequences detected, about 15% appear once; the ten largest clones hold approximately 15%. As to time point: newly diagnosed GD, antithyroid drugs for less than 3 months. From PBMCs, RNA was extracted and then used to make the TCR library. This clonotype occurred many times. Its antigen is undetermined. These sequences were also reported in another study, on T cells in Graves' hyperthyroidism and ophthalmopathy. Per that paper: HTBI primers were used for first-round RT-PCR of the TCR CDR3.

This receptor was taken from a woman aged 25-40 years with Graves disease. Sample: peripheral blood mononuclear cells (PBMCs), taken at new diagnosis, from a patient treated with antithyroid drugs. The rearrangement joins TRBV28 to TRBJ2-1; no reliable D call. CDR3 coding DNA: TGTGCCAGCAGTTTAACCCCCTTCCCGGGCTCCTACAATGAGCAGTTCTTC. Protein sequence: CASSLTPFPGSYNEQFF.